The clone carrying this TCR beta chain showed up just once. TCRdb keeps only in-frame clones here, not all; method: immunoSEQ multiplex PCR. The sample includes about 99,000 clones, 95% of them seen just once. The CDR3 has 15 residues. Germline V gene sequence: CDR1 SGHRS, CDR2 YFSETQ. J lost 3 bases, V lost 0 bases, and 6 bases had no gene match. The data are from a study of technical replicates of blood from four donors. The sequenced sample consisted of T cells isolated from PBMCs. The rearrangement uses TRBV5-1 and TRBJ2-7; 7 nucleotides line up with TRBD2. The receptor comes from a human donor in good health. The CDR3 DNA reads as TGCGCCAGCAGCTTGGTTGCGGGAGTGGGCTACGAGCAGTACTTC. Protein sequence: CASSLVAGVGYEQYF. Combining the CDR3 with reference TRBV5-1 and TRBJ2-7 gives the whole variable domain KAGVTQTPRYLIKTRGQQVTLSCSPISGHRSVSWYQQTPGQGLQFLFEYFSETQRNKGNFPGRFSGRQFSNSRSEMNVSTLELGDSALYLCASSLVAGVGYEQYFGPGTRLTVT.